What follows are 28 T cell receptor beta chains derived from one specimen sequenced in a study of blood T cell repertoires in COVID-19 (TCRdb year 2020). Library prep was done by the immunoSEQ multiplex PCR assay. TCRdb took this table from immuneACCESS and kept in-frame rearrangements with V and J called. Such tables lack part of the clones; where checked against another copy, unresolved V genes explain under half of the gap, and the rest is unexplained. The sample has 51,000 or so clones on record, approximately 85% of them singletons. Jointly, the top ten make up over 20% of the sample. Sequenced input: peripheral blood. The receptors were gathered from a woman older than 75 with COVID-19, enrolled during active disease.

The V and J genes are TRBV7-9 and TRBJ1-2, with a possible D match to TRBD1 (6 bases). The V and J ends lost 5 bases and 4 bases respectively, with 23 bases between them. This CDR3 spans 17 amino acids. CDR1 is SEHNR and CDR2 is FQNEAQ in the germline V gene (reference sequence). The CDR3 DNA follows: TGTGCCAGCAGCACCCCTTACGAATTACGGGACACCTATGGCTACACCTTC. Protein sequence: CASSTPYELRDTYGYTF.

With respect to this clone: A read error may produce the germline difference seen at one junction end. CDR3 sequence: CASSQGQYVQYF. In DNA form, the CDR3 reads TGTGCCAGCAGCCAGGGACAGTACGTGCAGTACTTC. V usage is TRBV14 and J usage is TRBJ2-7; the match to TRBD1 covers 7 bases. Germline V CDR1 and CDR2: SGHDN, FVKESK. This CDR3 region has 12 residues.

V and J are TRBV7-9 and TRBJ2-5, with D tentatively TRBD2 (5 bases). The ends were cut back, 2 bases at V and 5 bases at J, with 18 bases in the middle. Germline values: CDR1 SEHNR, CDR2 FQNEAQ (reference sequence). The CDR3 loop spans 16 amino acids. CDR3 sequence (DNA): TGTGCCAGCAGCTTACGGCGGATCCAAGGCGGGGAGACCCAGTACTTC. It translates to CASSLRRIQGGETQYF.

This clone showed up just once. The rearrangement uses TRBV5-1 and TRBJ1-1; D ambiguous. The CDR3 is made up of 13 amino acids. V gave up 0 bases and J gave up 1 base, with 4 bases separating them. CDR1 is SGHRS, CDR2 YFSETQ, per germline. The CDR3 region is CASSLGRNTEAFF. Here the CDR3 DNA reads TGCGCCAGCAGCTTGGGGAGGAACACTGAAGCTTTCTTT.

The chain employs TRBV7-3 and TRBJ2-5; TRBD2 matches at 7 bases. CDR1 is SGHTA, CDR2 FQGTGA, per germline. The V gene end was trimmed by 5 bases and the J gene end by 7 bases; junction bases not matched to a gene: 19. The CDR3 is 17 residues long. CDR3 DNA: TGTGCCAGCAGCCCTACCTCGGTTAGCGGGCCGTTGAGGACCCAGTACTTC. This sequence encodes CASSPTSVSGPLRTQYF. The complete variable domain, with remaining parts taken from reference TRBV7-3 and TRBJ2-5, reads GAGVSQTPSNKVTEKGKYVELRCDPISGHTALYWYRQSLGQGPEFLIYFQGTGAADDSGLPNDRFFAVRPEGSVSTLKIQRTERGDSAVYLCASSPTSVSGPLRTQYFGPGTRLLVL.

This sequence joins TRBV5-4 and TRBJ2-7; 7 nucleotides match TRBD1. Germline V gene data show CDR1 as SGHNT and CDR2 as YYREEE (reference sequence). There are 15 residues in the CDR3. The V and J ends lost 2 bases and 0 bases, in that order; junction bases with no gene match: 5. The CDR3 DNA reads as TGTGCCAGCAGCTTAGGGGGCCCTTTCTCCTACGAGCAGTACTTC. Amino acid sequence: CASSLGGPFSYEQYF.

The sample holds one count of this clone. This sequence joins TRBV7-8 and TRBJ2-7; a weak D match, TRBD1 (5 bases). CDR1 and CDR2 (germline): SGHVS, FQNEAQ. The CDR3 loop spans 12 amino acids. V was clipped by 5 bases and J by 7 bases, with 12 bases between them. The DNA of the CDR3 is TGTGCCAGCAGCCTTAGACCAGGGGAGCAGTACTTC. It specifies CASSLRPGEQYF.

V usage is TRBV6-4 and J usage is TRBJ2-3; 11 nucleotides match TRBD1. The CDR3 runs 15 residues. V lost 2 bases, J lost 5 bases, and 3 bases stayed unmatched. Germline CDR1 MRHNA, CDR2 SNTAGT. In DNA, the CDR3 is TGTGCCAGCAGTGACAGGACAGGGGGCAGAGATACGCAGTATTTT. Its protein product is CASSDRTGGRDTQYF.

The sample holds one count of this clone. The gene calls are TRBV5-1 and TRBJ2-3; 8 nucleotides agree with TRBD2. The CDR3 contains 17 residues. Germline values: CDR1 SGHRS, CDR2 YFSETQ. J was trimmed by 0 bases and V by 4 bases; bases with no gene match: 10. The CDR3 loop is CASSNGTRGFSTDTQYF. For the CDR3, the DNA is TGCGCCAGCAGCAATGGGACTAGGGGTTTTAGCACAGATACGCAGTATTTT.

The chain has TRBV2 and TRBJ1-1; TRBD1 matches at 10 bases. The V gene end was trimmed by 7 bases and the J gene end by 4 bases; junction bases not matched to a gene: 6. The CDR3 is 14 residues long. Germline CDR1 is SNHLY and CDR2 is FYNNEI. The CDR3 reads CASTNRQGATEAFF. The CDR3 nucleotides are TGTGCCAGCACAAACAGACAGGGGGCCACTGAAGCTTTCTTT.

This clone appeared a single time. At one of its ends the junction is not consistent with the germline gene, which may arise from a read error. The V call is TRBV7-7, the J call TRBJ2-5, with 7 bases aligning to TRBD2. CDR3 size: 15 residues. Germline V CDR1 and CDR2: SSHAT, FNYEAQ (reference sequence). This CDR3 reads CASSFSAGVQETQYF. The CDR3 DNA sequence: TGTGCTAGCAGCTTTTCGGCGGGGGTCCAAGAGACCCAGTACTTC.

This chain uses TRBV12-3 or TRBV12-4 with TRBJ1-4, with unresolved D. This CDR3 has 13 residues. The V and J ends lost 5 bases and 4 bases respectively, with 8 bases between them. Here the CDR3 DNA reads TGTGCCAGCAGTATCAACTTTAATGAAAAACTGTTTTTT. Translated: CASSINFNEKLFF.

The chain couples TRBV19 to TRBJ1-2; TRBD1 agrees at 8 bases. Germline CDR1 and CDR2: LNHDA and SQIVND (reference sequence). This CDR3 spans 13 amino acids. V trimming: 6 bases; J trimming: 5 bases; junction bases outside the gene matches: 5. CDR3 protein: CASRKTGVYGYTF. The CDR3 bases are TGTGCCAGTAGAAAGACAGGGGTTTATGGCTACACCTTC.

The CDR3 loop reads CASSIRWNTEAFF. CDR3 DNA: TGTGCCAGTAGTATTCGGTGGAACACTGAAGCTTTCTTT. This chain connects TRBV19 to TRBJ1-1, with D hard to call. V was clipped by 3 bases and J by 1 base, with 6 bases between them. CDR1 is LNHDA and CDR2 is SQIVND in the germline V gene (reference sequence). The CDR3 extends over 13 amino acids.

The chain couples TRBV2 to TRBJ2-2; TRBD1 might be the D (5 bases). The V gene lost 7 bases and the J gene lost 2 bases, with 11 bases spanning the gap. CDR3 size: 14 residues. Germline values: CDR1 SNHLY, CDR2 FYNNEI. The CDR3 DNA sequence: TGTGCCAGCATGAGACAGAGTAACACCGGGGAGCTGTTTTTT. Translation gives CASMRQSNTGELFF.

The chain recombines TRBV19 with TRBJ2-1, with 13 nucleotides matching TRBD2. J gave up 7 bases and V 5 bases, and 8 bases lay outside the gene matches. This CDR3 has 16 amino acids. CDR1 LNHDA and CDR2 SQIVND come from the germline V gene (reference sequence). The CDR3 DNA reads TGTGCCAGTAGTTCCTGGACTAGCGGGAGTAGGAATGAGCAGTTCTTC. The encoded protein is CASSSWTSGSRNEQFF.

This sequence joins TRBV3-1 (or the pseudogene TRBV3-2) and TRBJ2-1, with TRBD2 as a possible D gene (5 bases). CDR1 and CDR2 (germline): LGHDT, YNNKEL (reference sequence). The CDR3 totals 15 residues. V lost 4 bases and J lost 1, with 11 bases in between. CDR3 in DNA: TGTGCCAGCAGCCCCCCGAGCGGTTCCTACAATGAGCAGTTCTTC. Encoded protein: CASSPPSGSYNEQFF.

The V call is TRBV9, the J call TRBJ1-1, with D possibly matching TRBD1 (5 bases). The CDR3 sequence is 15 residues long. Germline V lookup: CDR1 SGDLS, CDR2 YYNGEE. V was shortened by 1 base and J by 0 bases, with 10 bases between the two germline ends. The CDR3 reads CASSVSSGLNTEAFF. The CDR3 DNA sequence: TGTGCCAGCAGCGTAAGCTCAGGGCTGAACACTGAAGCTTTCTTT. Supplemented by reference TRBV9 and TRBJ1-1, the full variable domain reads DSGVTQTPKHLITATGQRVTLRCSPRSGDLSVYWYQQSLDQGLQFLIQYYNGEERAKGNILERFSAQQFPDLHSELNLSSLELGDSALYFCASSVSSGLNTEAFFGQGTRLTVV.

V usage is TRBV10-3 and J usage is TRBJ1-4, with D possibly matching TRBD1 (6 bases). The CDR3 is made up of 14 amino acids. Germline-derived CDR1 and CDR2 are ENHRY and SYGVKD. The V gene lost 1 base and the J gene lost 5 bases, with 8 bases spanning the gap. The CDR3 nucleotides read TGTGCCATCAGTGAGTACACAGGGAATGAAAAACTGTTTTTT. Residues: CAISEYTGNEKLFF.

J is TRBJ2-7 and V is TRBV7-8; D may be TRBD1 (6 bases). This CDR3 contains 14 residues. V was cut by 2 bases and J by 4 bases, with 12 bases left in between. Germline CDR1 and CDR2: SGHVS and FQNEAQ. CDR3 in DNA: TGTGCCAGCAGCTTAATACAGGGCCCGTACGAGCAGTACTTC. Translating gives CASSLIQGPYEQYF. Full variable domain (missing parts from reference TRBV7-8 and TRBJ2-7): GAGVSQSPRYKVAKRGQDVALRCDPISGHVSLFWYQQALGQGPEFLTYFQNEAQLDKSGLPSDRFFAERPEGSVSTLKIQRTQQEDSAVYLCASSLIQGPYEQYFGPGTRLTVT.

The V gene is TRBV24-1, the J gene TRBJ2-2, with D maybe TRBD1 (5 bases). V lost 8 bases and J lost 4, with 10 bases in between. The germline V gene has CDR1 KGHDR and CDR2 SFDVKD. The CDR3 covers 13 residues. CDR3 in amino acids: CATKQGSTGELFF. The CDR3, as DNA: TGTGCCACCAAGCAGGGATCCACCGGGGAGCTGTTTTTT.

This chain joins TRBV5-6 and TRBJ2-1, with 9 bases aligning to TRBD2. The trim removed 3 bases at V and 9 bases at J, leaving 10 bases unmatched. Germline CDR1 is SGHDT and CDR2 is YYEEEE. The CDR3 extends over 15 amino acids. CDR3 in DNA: TGTGCCAGCAGCTCGCGGGGTAGCGGGAGATTTGAGCAGTTCTTC. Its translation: CASSSRGSGRFEQFF.

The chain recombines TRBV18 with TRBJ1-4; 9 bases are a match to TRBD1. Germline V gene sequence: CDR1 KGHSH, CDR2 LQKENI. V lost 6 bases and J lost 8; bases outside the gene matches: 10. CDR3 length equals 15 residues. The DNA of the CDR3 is TGTGCCAGCTCGAAAGAAAGGACAGGGGCGGAAAAACTGTTTTTT. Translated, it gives CASSKERTGAEKLFF.

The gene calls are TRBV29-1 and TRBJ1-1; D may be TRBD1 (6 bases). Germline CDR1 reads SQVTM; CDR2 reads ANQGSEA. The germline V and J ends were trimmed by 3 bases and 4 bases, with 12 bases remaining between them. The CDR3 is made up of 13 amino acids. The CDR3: CSVDGGAGTEAFF. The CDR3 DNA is TGCAGCGTTGATGGGGGCGCGGGCACTGAAGCTTTCTTT. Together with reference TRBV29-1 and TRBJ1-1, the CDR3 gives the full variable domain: SAVISQKPSRDICQRGTSLTIQCQVDSQVTMMFWYRQQPGQSLTLIATANQGSEATYESGFVIDKFPISRPNLTFSTLTVSNMSPEDSSIYLCSVDGGAGTEAFFGQGTRLTVV.

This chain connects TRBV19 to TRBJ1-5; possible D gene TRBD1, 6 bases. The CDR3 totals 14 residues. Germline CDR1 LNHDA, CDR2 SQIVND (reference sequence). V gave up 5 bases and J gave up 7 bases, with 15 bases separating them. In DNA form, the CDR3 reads TGTGCCAGTAGTTTTGACGGACAGTTCCAGCCCCAGCATTTT. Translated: CASSFDGQFQPQHF.

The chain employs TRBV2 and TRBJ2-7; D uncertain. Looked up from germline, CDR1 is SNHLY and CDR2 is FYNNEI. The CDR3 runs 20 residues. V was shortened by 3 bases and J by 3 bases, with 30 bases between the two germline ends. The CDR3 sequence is CASSDFRPRQSVILFYEQYF. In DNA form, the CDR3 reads TGTGCCAGCAGTGACTTCCGTCCGCGGCAATCTGTTATACTCTTCTACGAGCAGTACTTC.

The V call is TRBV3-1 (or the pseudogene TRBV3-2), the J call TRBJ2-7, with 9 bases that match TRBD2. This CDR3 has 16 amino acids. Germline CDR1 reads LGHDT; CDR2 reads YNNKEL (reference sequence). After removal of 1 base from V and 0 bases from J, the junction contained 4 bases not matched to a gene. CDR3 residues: CASSQGVGLASYEQYF. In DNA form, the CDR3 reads TGTGCCAGCAGCCAAGGAGTGGGACTAGCCTCCTACGAGCAGTACTTC.

The CDR3 protein is CASSPGLHNEQFF. The CDR3 nucleotides are TGTGCCAGTAGTCCGGGACTGCACAATGAGCAGTTCTTC. This chain links TRBV19 with TRBJ2-1, with D perhaps matching TRBD2 (6 bases). V gave up 5 bases and J gave up 5 bases, with 10 bases separating them. The CDR3 length is 13 residues. Germline CDR1 and CDR2: LNHDA and SQIVND (reference sequence).